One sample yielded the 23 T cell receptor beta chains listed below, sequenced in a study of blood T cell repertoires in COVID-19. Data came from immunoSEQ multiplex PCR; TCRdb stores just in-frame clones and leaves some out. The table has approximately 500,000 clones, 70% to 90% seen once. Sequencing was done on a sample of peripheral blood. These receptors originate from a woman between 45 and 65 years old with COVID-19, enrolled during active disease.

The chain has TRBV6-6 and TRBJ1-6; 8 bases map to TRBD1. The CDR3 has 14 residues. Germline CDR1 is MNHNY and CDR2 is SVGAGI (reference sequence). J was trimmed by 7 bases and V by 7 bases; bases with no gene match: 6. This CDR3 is CASTLQGGNSPLHF. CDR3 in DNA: TGTGCCAGCACTCTACAGGGGGGAAATTCACCCCTCCACTTT.

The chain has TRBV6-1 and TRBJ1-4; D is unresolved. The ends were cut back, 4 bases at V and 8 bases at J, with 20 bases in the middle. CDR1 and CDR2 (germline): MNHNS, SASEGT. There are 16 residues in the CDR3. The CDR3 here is CASSAEGAGNQEKLFF. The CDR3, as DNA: TGTGCCAGCAGTGCCGAGGGCGCCGGCAACCAGGAAAAACTGTTTTTT.

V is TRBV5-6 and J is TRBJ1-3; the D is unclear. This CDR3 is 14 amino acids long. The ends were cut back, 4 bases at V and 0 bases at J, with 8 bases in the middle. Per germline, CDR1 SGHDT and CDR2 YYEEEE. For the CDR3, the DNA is TGTGCCAGCAGCCTAAGATTCTCTGGAAACACCATATATTTT. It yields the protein CASSLRFSGNTIYF.

The CDR3: CASTAGGAQETQYF. DNA for the CDR3: TGCGCCAGCACAGCAGGGGGTGCCCAAGAGACCCAGTACTTC. The rearrangement joins TRBV5-1 to TRBJ2-5; 7 nucleotides line up with TRBD1. The CDR3 length is 14 residues. With 6 bases clipped from V and 1 base from J, the junction kept 6 bases outside the gene matches. The germline CDR1 and CDR2 sequences are SGHRS and YFSETQ.

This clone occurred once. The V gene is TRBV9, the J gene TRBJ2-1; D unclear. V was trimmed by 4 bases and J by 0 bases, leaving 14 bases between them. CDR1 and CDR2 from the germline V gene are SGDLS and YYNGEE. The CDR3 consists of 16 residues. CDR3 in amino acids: CASSPPSPSSYNEQFF. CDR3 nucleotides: TGTGCCAGCAGCCCCCCCAGCCCTAGCTCCTACAATGAGCAGTTCTTC.

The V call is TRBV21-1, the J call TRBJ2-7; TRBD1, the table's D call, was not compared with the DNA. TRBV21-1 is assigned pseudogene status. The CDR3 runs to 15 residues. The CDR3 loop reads CASSKATGDAYEQYF. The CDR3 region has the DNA TGTGCCAGCAGCAAAGCTACAGGGGATGCCTACGAGCAGTACTTC.

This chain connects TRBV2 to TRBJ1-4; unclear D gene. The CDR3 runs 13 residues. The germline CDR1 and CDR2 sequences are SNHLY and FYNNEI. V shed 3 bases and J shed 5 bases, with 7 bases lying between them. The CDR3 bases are TGTGCCAGCAGTGAGGAAGCGAATGAAAAACTGTTTTTT. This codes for CASSEEANEKLFF.

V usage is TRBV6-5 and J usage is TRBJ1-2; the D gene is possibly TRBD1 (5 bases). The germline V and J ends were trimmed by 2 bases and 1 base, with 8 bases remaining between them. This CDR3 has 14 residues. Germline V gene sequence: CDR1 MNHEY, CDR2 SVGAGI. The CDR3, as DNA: TGTGCCAGCAGTTACGGGGCTTATAACTATGGCTACACCTTC. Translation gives CASSYGAYNYGYTF.

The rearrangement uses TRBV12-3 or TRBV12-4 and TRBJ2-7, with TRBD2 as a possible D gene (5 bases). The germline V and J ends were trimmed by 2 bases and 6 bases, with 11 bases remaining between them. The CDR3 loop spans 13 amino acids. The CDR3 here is CASSLRLGSEQYF. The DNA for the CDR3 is TGTGCCAGCAGTTTAAGGCTAGGGAGCGAGCAGTACTTC.

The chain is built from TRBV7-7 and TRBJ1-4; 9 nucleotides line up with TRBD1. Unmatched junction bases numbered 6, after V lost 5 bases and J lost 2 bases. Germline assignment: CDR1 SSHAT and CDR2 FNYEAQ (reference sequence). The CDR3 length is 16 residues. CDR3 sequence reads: CASSPGTGLTNEKLFF. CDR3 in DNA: TGTGCCAGCAGCCCCGGGACAGGGCTTACTAATGAAAAACTGTTTTTT. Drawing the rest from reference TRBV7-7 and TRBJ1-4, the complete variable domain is GAGVSQSPRYKVTKRGQDVTLRCDPISSHATLYWYQQALGQGPEFLTYFNYEAQPDKSGLPSDRFSAERPEGSISTLTIQRTEQRDSAMYRCASSPGTGLTNEKLFFGSGTQLSVL.

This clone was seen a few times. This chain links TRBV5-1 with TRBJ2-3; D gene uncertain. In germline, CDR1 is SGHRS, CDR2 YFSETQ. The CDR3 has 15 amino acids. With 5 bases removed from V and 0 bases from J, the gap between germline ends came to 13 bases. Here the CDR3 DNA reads TGCGCCAGCAGGACAACAGCCGCTAGCACAGATACGCAGTATTTT. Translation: CASRTTAASTDTQYF.

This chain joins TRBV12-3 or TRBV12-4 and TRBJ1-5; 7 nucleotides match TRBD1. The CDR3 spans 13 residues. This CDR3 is CASKQGINQPQHF. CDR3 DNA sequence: TGTGCTTCAAAACAGGGGATCAATCAGCCCCAGCATTTT.

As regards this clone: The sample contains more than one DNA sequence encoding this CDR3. The CDR3 here is CASSVATGNTEAFF. The CDR3 bases are TGTGCCAGCAGCGTCGCCACAGGGAACACTGAAGCTTTCTTT. The rearrangement joins TRBV9 to TRBJ1-1; TRBD1 might be the D (5 bases). The CDR3 spans 14 residues. V was trimmed by 2 bases and J by 1 base, leaving 9 bases between them. Germline loops: CDR1 SGDLS, CDR2 YYNGEE. The whole variable domain, remainder taken from reference TRBV9 and TRBJ1-1, is DSGVTQTPKHLITATGQRVTLRCSPRSGDLSVYWYQQSLDQGLQFLIQYYNGEERAKGNILERFSAQQFPDLHSELNLSSLELGDSALYFCASSVATGNTEAFFGQGTRLTVV.

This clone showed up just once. The CDR3: CASSQDRQGYSTDTQYF. The CDR3 DNA follows: TGTGCCAGCAGCCAGGATAGACAGGGATATAGCACAGATACGCAGTATTTT. The J gene is TRBJ2-3, the V gene TRBV4-2; 7 nucleotides agree with TRBD1. V shed 3 bases, J shed 0 bases, and the junction held 9 bases outside the gene matches. The CDR3 runs 17 residues. Germline assignment: CDR1 LGHNA and CDR2 YNFKEQ.

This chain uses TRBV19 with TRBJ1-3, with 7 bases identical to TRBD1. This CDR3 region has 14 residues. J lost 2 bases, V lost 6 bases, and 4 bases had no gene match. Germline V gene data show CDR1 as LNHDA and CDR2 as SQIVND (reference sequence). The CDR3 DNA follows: TGTGCCAGTAGCCACAGGGGTCCTGGAAACACCATATATTTT. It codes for CASSHRGPGNTIYF. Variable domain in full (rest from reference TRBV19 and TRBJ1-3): DGGITQSPKYLFRKEGQNVTLSCEQNLNHDAMYWYRQDPGQGLRLIYYSQIVNDFQKGDIAEGYSVSREKKESFPLTVTSAQKNPTAFYLCASSHRGPGNTIYFGEGSWLTVV.

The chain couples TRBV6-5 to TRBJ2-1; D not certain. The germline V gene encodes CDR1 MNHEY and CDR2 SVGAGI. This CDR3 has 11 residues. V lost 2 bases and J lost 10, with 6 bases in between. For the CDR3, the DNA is TGTGCCAGCAGTTACGACGGGGAGCAGTTCTTC. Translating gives CASSYDGEQFF.

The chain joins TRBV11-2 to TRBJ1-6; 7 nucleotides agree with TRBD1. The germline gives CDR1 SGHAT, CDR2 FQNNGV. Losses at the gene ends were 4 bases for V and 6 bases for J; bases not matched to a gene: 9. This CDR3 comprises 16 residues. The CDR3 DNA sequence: TGTGCCAGCAGCTCCTTGAGGACAGGAAGTAATTCACCCCTCCACTTT. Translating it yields CASSSLRTGSNSPLHF.

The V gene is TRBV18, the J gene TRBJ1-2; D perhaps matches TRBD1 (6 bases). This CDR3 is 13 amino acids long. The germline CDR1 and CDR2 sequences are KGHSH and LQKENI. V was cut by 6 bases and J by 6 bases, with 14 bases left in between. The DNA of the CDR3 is TGTGCCAGCTCTCCCCGGGACACTGATGGCTACACCTTC. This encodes CASSPRDTDGYTF. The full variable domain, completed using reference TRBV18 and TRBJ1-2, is NAGVMQNPRHLVRRRGQEARLRCSPMKGHSHVYWYRQLPEEGLKFMVYLQKENIIDESGMPKERFSAEFPKEGPSILRIQQVVRGDSAAYFCASSPRDTDGYTFGSGTRLTVV.

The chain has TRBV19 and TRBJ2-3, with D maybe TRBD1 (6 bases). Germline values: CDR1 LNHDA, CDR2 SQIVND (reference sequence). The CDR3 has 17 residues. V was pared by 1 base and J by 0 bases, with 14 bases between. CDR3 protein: CASSIVGTPASTDTQYF. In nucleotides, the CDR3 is TGTGCCAGTAGTATAGTCGGGACACCAGCTAGCACAGATACGCAGTATTTT.

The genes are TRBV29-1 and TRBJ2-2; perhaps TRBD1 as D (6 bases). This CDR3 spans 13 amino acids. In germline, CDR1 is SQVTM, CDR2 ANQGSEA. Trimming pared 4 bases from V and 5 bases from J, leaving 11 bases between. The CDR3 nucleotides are TGCAGCGTTGGGGACACAGGGACCGGGGAGCTGTTTTTT. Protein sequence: CSVGDTGTGELFF.

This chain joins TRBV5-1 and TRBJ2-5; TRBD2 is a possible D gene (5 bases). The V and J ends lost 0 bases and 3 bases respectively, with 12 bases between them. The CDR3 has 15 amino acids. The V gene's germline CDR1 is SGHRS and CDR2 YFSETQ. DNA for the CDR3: TGCGCCAGCAGCTTGGGGGGAGCGACTAAAGAGACCCAGTACTTC. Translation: CASSLGGATKETQYF. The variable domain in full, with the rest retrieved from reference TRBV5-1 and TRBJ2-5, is KAGVTQTPRYLIKTRGQQVTLSCSPISGHRSVSWYQQTPGQGLQFLFEYFSETQRNKGNFPGRFSGRQFSNSRSEMNVSTLELGDSALYLCASSLGGATKETQYFGPGTRLLVL.

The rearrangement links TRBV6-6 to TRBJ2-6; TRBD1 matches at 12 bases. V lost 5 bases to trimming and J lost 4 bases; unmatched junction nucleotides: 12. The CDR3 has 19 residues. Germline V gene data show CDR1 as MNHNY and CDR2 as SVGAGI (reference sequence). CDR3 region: CASSRDTGTGGDGANVLTF. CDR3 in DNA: TGTGCCAGCAGTCGAGATACCGGGACAGGGGGCGACGGGGCCAACGTCCTGACTTTC.

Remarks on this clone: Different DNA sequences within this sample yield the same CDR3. The CDR3 spells CASSFSGTGADTQYF. The CDR3 DNA reads TGCGCCAGCAGCTTTTCCGGGACAGGGGCAGATACGCAGTATTTT. This chain connects TRBV5-1 to TRBJ2-3; TRBD1 agrees at 10 bases. The CDR3 totals 15 residues. The V gene end was trimmed by 2 bases and the J gene end by 4 bases; junction bases not matched to a gene: 4. Germline V CDR1 and CDR2: SGHRS, YFSETQ.